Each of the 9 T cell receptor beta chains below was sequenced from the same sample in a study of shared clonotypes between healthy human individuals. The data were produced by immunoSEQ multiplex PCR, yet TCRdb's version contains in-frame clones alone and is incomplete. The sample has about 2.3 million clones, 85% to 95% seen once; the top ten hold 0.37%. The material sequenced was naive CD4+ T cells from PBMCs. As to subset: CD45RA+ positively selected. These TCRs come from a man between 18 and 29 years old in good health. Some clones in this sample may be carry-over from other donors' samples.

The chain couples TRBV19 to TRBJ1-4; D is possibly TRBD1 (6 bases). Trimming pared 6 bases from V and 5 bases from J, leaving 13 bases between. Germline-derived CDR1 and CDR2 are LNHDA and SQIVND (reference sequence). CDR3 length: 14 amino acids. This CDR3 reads CASRRDMRNEKLFF. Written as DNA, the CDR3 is TGTGCCAGTAGAAGGGACATGCGGAATGAAAAACTGTTTTTT.

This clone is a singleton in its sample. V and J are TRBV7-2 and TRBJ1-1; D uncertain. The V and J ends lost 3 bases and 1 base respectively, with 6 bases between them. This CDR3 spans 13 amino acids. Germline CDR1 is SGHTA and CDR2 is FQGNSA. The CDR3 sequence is CASSFQRNTEAFF. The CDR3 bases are TGTGCCAGCAGCTTTCAGCGGAACACTGAAGCTTTCTTT.

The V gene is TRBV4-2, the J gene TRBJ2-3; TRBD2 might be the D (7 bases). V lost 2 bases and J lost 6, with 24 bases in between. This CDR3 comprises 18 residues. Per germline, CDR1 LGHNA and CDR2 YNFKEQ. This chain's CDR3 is CASSQKLPSSGGGDTQYF. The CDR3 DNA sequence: TGTGCCAGCAGCCAAAAACTACCTTCTAGCGGAGGGGGGGATACGCAGTATTTT.

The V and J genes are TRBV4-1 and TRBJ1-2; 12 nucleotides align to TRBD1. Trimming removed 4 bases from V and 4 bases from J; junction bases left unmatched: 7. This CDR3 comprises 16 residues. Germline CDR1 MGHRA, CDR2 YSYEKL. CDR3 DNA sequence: TGCGCCAGCAGCCGTCCGGGACAGGGGGCGAGCTATGGCTACACCTTC. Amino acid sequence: CASSRPGQGASYGYTF.

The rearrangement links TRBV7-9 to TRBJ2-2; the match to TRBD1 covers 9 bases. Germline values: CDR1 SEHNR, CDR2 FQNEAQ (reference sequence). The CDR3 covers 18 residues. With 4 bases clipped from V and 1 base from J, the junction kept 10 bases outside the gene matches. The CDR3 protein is CASSSTPGTGMNTGELFF. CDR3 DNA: TGTGCCAGCAGCTCCACCCCGGGGACAGGGATGAACACCGGGGAGCTGTTTTTT.

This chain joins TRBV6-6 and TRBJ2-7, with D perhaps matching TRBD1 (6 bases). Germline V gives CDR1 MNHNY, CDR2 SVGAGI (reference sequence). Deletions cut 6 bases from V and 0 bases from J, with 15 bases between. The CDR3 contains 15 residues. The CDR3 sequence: CASRSQWDISYEQYF. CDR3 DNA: TGTGCCAGCAGATCCCAGTGGGACATCTCCTACGAGCAGTACTTC.

In nucleotides, the CDR3 is TGTGCCAGCAGTCTCCGGACAGTCTCCTACGAGCAGTACTTC. This translates into CASSLRTVSYEQYF. The chain uses TRBV6-5 and TRBJ2-7; maybe TRBD1 (6 bases). V dropped 5 bases and J dropped 0 bases, with 11 bases sitting between them. Germline V gene sequence: CDR1 MNHEY, CDR2 SVGAGI. The CDR3 contains 14 residues.

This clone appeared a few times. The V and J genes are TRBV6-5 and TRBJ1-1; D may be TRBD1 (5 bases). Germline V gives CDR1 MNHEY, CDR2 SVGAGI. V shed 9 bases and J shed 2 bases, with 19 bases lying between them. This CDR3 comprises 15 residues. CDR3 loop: CASTTRGRGNTEAFF. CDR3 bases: TGTGCCAGTACTACGAGGGGAAGGGGTAACACTGAAGCTTTCTTT.

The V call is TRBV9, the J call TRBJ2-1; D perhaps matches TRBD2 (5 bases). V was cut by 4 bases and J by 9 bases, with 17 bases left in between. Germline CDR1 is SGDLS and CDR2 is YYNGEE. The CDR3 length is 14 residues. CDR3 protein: CASSLPGIEAEQFF. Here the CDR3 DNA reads TGTGCCAGCAGCCTCCCGGGAATAGAGGCTGAGCAGTTCTTC.